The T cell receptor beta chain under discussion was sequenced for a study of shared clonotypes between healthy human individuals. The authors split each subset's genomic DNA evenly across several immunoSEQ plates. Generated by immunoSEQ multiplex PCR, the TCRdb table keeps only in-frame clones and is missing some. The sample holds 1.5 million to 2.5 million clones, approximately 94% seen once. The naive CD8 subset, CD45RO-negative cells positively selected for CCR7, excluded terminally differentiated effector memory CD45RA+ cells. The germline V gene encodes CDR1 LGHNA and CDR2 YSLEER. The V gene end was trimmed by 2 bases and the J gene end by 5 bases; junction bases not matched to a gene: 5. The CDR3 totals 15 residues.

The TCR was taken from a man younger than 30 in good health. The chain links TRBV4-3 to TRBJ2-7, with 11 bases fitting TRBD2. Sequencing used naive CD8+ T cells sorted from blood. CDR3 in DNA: TGCGCCAGCAGCCAAACTAGCGGGAGCTCGGACGAGCAGTACTTC. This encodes CASSQTSGSSDEQYF.